The 22 T cell receptor beta chains given below trace back to one sample, sequenced in a study of blood T cell repertoires in COVID-19. TCRdb's copy holds only in-frame clones and misses some; the assay was immunoSEQ multiplex PCR. The data contain 250,000 to 300,000 clones, 65% to 90% of them singletons. Sequenced material: peripheral blood. The receptors shown here come from a man between 25 and 39 years old with active or convalescent COVID-19.

This rearrangement joins TRBV7-8 to TRBJ1-4; unclear D gene. V was trimmed by 4 bases and J by 0 bases, leaving 9 bases between them. The CDR3 extends over 15 amino acids. Germline V lookup: CDR1 SGHVS, CDR2 FQNEAQ. This CDR3 is CASSYEGATNEKLFF. The CDR3 region has the DNA TGTGCCAGCAGCTACGAGGGCGCAACTAATGAAAAACTGTTTTTT.

There are a few counts of this clone. The chain links TRBV9 to TRBJ1-3, with 7 bases that match TRBD1. Trimming removed 4 bases from V and 0 bases from J; junction bases left unmatched: 7. The CDR3 sequence is 16 residues long. The germline V gene encodes CDR1 SGDLS and CDR2 YYNGEE. CDR3: CASSPGQPNSGNTIYF. The CDR3 nucleotides read TGTGCCAGCAGCCCGGGACAGCCAAACTCTGGAAACACCATATATTTT.

The chain employs TRBV29-1 and TRBJ2-5, with D possibly matching TRBD2 (5 bases). CDR1 SQVTM and CDR2 ANQGSEA come from the germline V gene. Between the trimmed V and J ends, which lost 6 bases and 7 bases, there was a span of 15 bases. The CDR3 covers 12 residues. CDR3 in amino acids: CSVHLDRGTQYF. The CDR3, as DNA: TGCAGCGTCCACCTAGACCGGGGGACCCAGTACTTC.

This clone was counted a single time. V usage is TRBV7-3 and J usage is TRBJ1-2; D is possibly TRBD1 (5 bases). The V end was cut by 2 bases, the J end by 8 bases, with 15 bases between. Looked up from germline, CDR1 is SGHTA and CDR2 is FQGTGA. There are 14 residues in the CDR3. For the CDR3, the DNA is TGTGCCAGCAGCTTAGACAGCTCCTATGGGGGCTACACCTTC. Translated, it gives CASSLDSSYGGYTF. Drawing the rest from reference TRBV7-3 and TRBJ1-2, the complete variable domain is GAGVSQTPSNKVTEKGKYVELRCDPISGHTALYWYRQSLGQGPEFLIYFQGTGAADDSGLPNDRFFAVRPEGSVSTLKIQRTERGDSAVYLCASSLDSSYGGYTFGSGTRLTVV.

The table lists this clone with a few counts. V is TRBV29-1 and J is TRBJ1-2; the D is unclear. The ends were cut back, 2 bases at V and 4 bases at J, with 14 bases in the middle. Germline V gives CDR1 SQVTM, CDR2 ANQGSEA. The CDR3 consists of 14 residues. Here the CDR3 reads CSVEFRQALYGYTF. As DNA, the CDR3 is TGCAGCGTTGAATTCCGACAAGCCCTCTATGGCTACACCTTC.

V gene TRBV2 combines with J gene TRBJ1-1, with a possible D match to TRBD1 (6 bases). The CDR3 is 13 residues long. Germline CDR1 SNHLY, CDR2 FYNNEI. Trimming removed 8 bases from V and 4 bases from J, with 14 bases in between. Here the CDR3 reads CASSVDSRTEAFF. The CDR3 DNA is TGTGCCAGCTCCGTGGACAGTCGCACTGAAGCTTTCTTT.

CDR3 sequence reads: CASSSLRGRGKNIQYF. The CDR3 nucleotides are TGTGCCAGCAGCTCCCTGCGGGGGAGGGGCAAAAACATTCAGTACTTC. This chain connects TRBV11-2 to TRBJ2-4; TRBD2 aligns across 7 bases. This CDR3 has 16 residues. Trimming cost V 4 bases and J 3 bases; bases outside gene matches: 9. From germline, CDR1 is SGHAT and CDR2 FQNNGV.

V and J are TRBV19 and TRBJ1-4; 9 positions agree with TRBD1. Trimming took 7 bases from V and 7 from J; bases not matched to a gene: 10. The germline gives CDR1 LNHDA, CDR2 SQIVND (reference sequence). The CDR3 runs 15 residues. The CDR3 loop is CASTPFVGQGEKLFF. The CDR3 DNA sequence: TGTGCCAGTACCCCCTTCGTGGGACAGGGTGAAAAACTGTTTTTT.

The CDR3 region has the DNA TGTGCCAGCAGCCAATTAGACAGGAATTCACCCCTCCACTTT. It specifies CASSQLDRNSPLHF. This rearrangement joins TRBV3-1 (or the pseudogene TRBV3-2) to TRBJ1-6, with D possibly TRBD1 on 6 matching bases. Looked up from germline, CDR1 is LGHDT and CDR2 is YNNKEL (reference sequence). This CDR3 is built from 14 residues. Trimming removed 2 bases at V and 7 bases at J, with 9 bases between.

This clone came up once. The rearrangement joins TRBV27 to TRBJ2-1; D unresolved. The CDR3 contains 14 residues. V dropped 1 base and J dropped 5 bases, with 9 bases sitting between them. Germline CDR1 and CDR2: MNHEY and SMNVEV (reference sequence). CDR3: CASSLLGGDNEQFF. The CDR3 DNA is TGTGCCAGCAGTTTATTGGGTGGAGACAATGAGCAGTTCTTC.

The chain uses TRBV5-1 and TRBJ2-6, with 8 bases matching TRBD1. The CDR3 totals 17 residues. The V and J ends lost 4 bases and 0 bases, in that order; junction bases with no gene match: 6. Germline V lookup: CDR1 SGHRS, CDR2 YFSETQ. CDR3 sequence (DNA): TGCGCCAGCAGCACCGGACAGGGTAGCTCTGGGGCCAACGTCCTGACTTTC. The encoded protein is CASSTGQGSSGANVLTF.

The chain carries TRBV5-1 and TRBJ2-3; D perhaps matches TRBD1 (5 bases). CDR1 is SGHRS and CDR2 is YFSETQ in the germline V gene. There are 18 residues in the CDR3. Trimming took off 1 base at V and 0 bases at J, with 18 bases between the two ends. The CDR3 DNA follows: TGCGCCAGCAGCTTGTTTTTCGGGCAGGGTGGGAGCACAGATACGCAGTATTTT. This translates into CASSLFFGQGGSTDTQYF.

This clone was seen once. J is TRBJ2-7 and V is TRBV7-2, with 7 bases that match TRBD2. The CDR3 totals 15 residues. Germline lookup yields CDR1 SGHTA and CDR2 FQGNSA. Trimming cost V 5 bases and J 0 bases; bases outside gene matches: 7. DNA of the CDR3: TGTGCCAGCAGCCCAGATGGGGGGGACTCCTACGAGCAGTACTTC. This translates into CASSPDGGDSYEQYF.

DNA for the CDR3: TGCGCCAGCAGCCCCTTTAGCGCAGATACGCAGTATTTT. The encoded protein is CASSPFSADTQYF. V usage is TRBV4-1 and J usage is TRBJ2-3, with D possibly being TRBD2 (5 bases). CDR3 length: 13 residues. The germline V gene has CDR1 MGHRA and CDR2 YSYEKL. V was shortened by 4 bases and J by 4 bases, with 9 bases between the two germline ends.

CDR3 in amino acids: CASSEIGEETQYF. CDR3 DNA sequence: TGTGCCAGCAGTGAAATAGGGGAAGAGACCCAGTACTTC. This chain joins TRBV2 and TRBJ2-5; perhaps TRBD1 as D (5 bases). Germline lookup yields CDR1 SNHLY and CDR2 FYNNEI. This CDR3 contains 13 residues. V shed 2 bases and J shed 3 bases, with 7 bases lying between them.

V usage is TRBV2 and J usage is TRBJ2-5; 13 positions agree with TRBD2. The CDR3 runs 15 residues. The germline V gene has CDR1 SNHLY and CDR2 FYNNEI. Trimming at V came to 5 bases and at J to 4 bases, leaving 4 bases not matched to a gene. CDR3 DNA: TGTGCCAGCAGTCGGACTAGCGGGGGAAGAGAGACCCAGTACTTC. This encodes CASSRTSGGRETQYF.

The gene calls are TRBV7-3 and TRBJ2-1, with 8 bases fitting TRBD2. The germline CDR1 and CDR2 sequences are SGHTA and FQGTGA. Trimming at V came to 6 bases and at J to 10 bases, leaving 11 bases not matched to a gene. The CDR3 covers 14 residues. This CDR3 is CASSQQTSVGEQFF. The CDR3 bases are TGTGCCAGCAGTCAACAGACTAGCGTAGGGGAGCAGTTCTTC.

The J gene is TRBJ1-1, the V gene TRBV5-6, with D tentatively TRBD1 (5 bases). This CDR3 has 15 amino acids. Looked up from germline, CDR1 is SGHDT and CDR2 is YYEEEE. V lost 0 bases to trimming and J lost 2 bases, with 11 bases between them. As DNA, the CDR3 is TGTGCCAGCAGCTTGGCCAGGGCGGGAAACACTGAAGCTTTCTTT. Amino acid sequence: CASSLARAGNTEAFF.

This clone was detected only once. This chain uses TRBV5-4 with TRBJ1-2; weak D call: TRBD1 (6 bases). Deletions cut 1 base from V and 4 bases from J, with 11 bases between. This CDR3 comprises 14 residues. Per germline, CDR1 SGHNT and CDR2 YYREEE (reference sequence). CDR3 amino acids: CASSLSGVGYGYTF. DNA for the CDR3: TGTGCCAGCAGCTTGTCAGGGGTGGGCTATGGCTACACCTTC.

The chain combines TRBV5-4 with TRBJ1-4; 10 nucleotides agree with TRBD1. V dropped 4 bases and J dropped 7; count of bases not matched to a gene: 7. The CDR3 totals 15 residues. Germline values: CDR1 SGHNT, CDR2 YYREEE (reference sequence). The CDR3 DNA sequence: TGTGCCAGCAGCGCGGGACAGGGGATAGGTGAAAAACTGTTTTTT. Its protein is CASSAGQGIGEKLFF.

In this sample, this clone turned up once. Here the CDR3 DNA reads TGTGCCAGCAGCCCACGGGACTACCCTAACAATGAGCAGTTCTTC. Its translation: CASSPRDYPNNEQFF. V gene TRBV7-9 combines with J gene TRBJ2-1, with 7 positions matching TRBD2. Per the germline V gene, CDR1 is SEHNR and CDR2 is FQNEAQ (reference sequence). The CDR3 is 15 amino acids. Germline trimming cut 5 bases from V and 5 bases from J; bases unmatched to any gene: 9.

The V gene is TRBV2, the J gene TRBJ2-1; 10 bases are shared with TRBD2. The CDR3 is 16 amino acids. The V segment lost 4 bases and the J segment 3 bases; nucleotides outside the gene matches: 6. Germline CDR1 SNHLY, CDR2 FYNNEI. CDR3: CASSGSGGAGYNEQFF. DNA for the CDR3: TGTGCCAGCAGTGGGAGCGGGGGGGCTGGCTACAATGAGCAGTTCTTC.